A single sample gave rise to the 24 T cell receptor beta chains below, sequenced in a study of regulatory T cells in long-lasting Graves disease. Investigators prepared the TCR beta libraries by applying iRepertoire HTBI primers and Arm-PCR of CDR3 regions. MiXCR, applied by TCRdb to the multiplex PCR reads, yields one record per CDR3 protein. The sample consists of hundreds of thousands of distinct CDR3 sequences, under 20% of them appearing once. Sample time point: newly diagnosed GD, antithyroid drugs for less than 3 months. From PBMCs, RNA was extracted and then used to make the TCR library. A further study also used this sample, focusing on T cells in Graves' hyperthyroidism and ophthalmopathy.

Sequences were derived from peripheral blood mononuclear cells (PBMCs), sampled at new diagnosis, from a patient treated with antithyroid drugs. The receptors originated from a woman aged 25 to 45 with Graves disease.

This clonotype turned up a few times. This rearrangement joins TRBV7-9 to TRBJ2-7; D ambiguous. V lost 6 bases and J lost 1, with 10 bases in between. This CDR3 contains 13 residues. In germline, CDR1 is SEHNR, CDR2 FQNEAQ (reference sequence). CDR3 sequence reads: CASRKGQSYEQYF. CDR3 sequence (DNA): TGTGCCAGCAGAAAAGGTCAGTCCTACGAGCAGTACTTC.

The table lists this clonotype with many counts. The rearrangement links TRBV6-9 to TRBJ1-1; possibly TRBD1 for D (5 bases). The germline V gene has CDR1 MNHGY and CDR2 SVAAGI. The CDR3 totals 14 residues. Trimming took 3 bases from V and 6 from J, leaving 14 bases between them. The CDR3 DNA is TGTGCCAGCAGTTACGAGGGGTACGGGGCTGAAGCTTTCTTT. It is translated as CASSYEGYGAEAFF.

This clonotype was picked up many times. J is TRBJ2-3 and V is TRBV20-1; 9 positions match TRBD2. The CDR3 runs 13 residues. V lost 8 bases to trimming and J lost 2 bases; unmatched junction nucleotides: 5. Looked up from germline, CDR1 is DFQATT and CDR2 is SNEGSKA (reference sequence). The CDR3 sequence is CSTSGRTTDTQYF. For the CDR3, the DNA is TGCAGTACCAGCGGGAGGACCACAGATACGCAGTATTTT.

The rearrangement links TRBV9 to TRBJ1-1; D is unresolved. Germline V gives CDR1 SGDLS, CDR2 YYNGEE. Trimming stripped 3 bases from V and 7 bases from J, with 10 bases between. The CDR3 extends over 12 amino acids. The CDR3 DNA reads TGTGCCAGCAGCGCTGCCCAGCGTGAAGCTTTCTTT. This codes for CASSAAQREAFF.

The V gene is TRBV5-1, the J gene TRBJ1-4, with D unclear. This CDR3 comprises 13 residues. V lost 1 base, J lost 8 bases, and 9 bases lay in between. Germline loops: CDR1 SGHRS, CDR2 YFSETQ. This CDR3 is CASSLMEKEKLFF. CDR3 nucleotides: TGCGCCAGCAGCTTGATGGAGAAGGAAAAACTGTTTTTT.

This clonotype was detected ten times or more. The CDR3 DNA reads as TGCAGCGCGTCCGACAGGGCGGGATCACCCCTCCACTTT. This codes for CSASDRAGSPLHF. The chain couples TRBV29-1 to TRBJ1-6, with TRBD1 matching 7 bases. From germline, CDR1 is SQVTM and CDR2 ANQGSEA. Germline trimming cut 7 bases from V and 10 bases from J; bases unmatched to any gene: 10. The CDR3 consists of 13 residues.

This clonotype was counted many times. The V and J genes are TRBV5-1 and TRBJ1-1; D is perhaps TRBD1 (5 bases). The CDR3 sequence is 12 residues long. CDR1 and CDR2 from the germline V gene are SGHRS and YFSETQ. The ends were cut back, 2 bases at V and 7 bases at J, with 9 bases in the middle. The DNA for the CDR3 is TGCGCCAGCAGCTTTGGACACAGTGAAGCTTTCTTT. Translated: CASSFGHSEAFF.

V gene TRBV5-4 combines with J gene TRBJ2-5, with 7 bases fitting TRBD2. V shed 3 bases, J shed 4 bases, and the junction held 9 bases outside the gene matches. This CDR3 spans 15 amino acids. CDR1 is SGHNT, CDR2 YYREEE, per germline (reference sequence). CDR3 protein: CASSSGTTIGETQYF. The CDR3 DNA sequence: TGTGCCAGCAGCTCCGGGACTACTATAGGAGAGACCCAGTACTTC.

Turning to this clonotype: A clone one base away is much larger, so this may be a read error. The gene calls are TRBV25-1 and TRBJ2-7; D is perhaps TRBD2 (5 bases). CDR1 is MGHDK and CDR2 is SYGVNS in the germline V gene. Trimming removed 7 bases at V and 4 bases at J, with 14 bases between. CDR3 length: 13 residues. The CDR3 reads CASTVGTGYEQYF. DNA of the CDR3: TGTGCCAGCACCGTGGGTACGGGGTACGAGCAGTACTTC.

This clonotype was seen many times. V usage is TRBV28 and J usage is TRBJ2-4, with a possible D match to TRBD1 (5 bases). The CDR3 is 14 residues long. Trimming left V 4 bases short and J 9 bases short, with 16 bases between. In germline, CDR1 is MDHEN, CDR2 SYDVKM. The CDR3: CASSSPGSVAIQYF. DNA for the CDR3: TGTGCCAGCAGTTCCCCAGGGTCTGTCGCCATTCAGTACTTC.

This clonotype was found many times. The chain uses TRBV12-3 or TRBV12-4 and TRBJ1-1; 9 positions agree with TRBD1. V was clipped by 4 bases and J by 0 bases; unmatched bases: 9. The CDR3 is made up of 17 amino acids. CDR3 coding DNA: TGTGCCAGCAGTTCCCGAGGGGGGACAGGGTTGAACACTGAAGCTTTCTTT. This encodes CASSSRGGTGLNTEAFF.

The chain is built from TRBV30 and TRBJ2-7, with 8 bases matching TRBD2. Losses at the gene ends were 0 bases for V and 9 bases for J; bases not matched to a gene: 4. This CDR3 has 12 residues. Germline assignment: CDR1 GTSNPN and CDR2 SVGIG (reference sequence). The CDR3 sequence: CAWSVLAAAQYF. The DNA for the CDR3 is TGTGCCTGGAGTGTACTAGCGGCGGCGCAGTACTTC. Full variable domain (outside the CDR3, taken from reference TRBV30 and TRBJ2-7): SQTIHQWPATLVQPVGSPLSLECTVEGTSNPNLYWYRQAAGRGLQLLFYSVGIGQISSEVPQNLSASRPQDRQFILSSKKLLLSDSGFYLCAWSVLAAAQYFGPGTRLTVT.

The CDR3 coding sequence is TGCGCCAGCAGATACAGGGGCACTGAAGCTTTCTTT. The encoded protein is CASRYRGTEAFF. The chain is built from TRBV10-2 and TRBJ1-1; 7 positions match TRBD1. Trimming at V came to 6 bases and at J to 4 bases, leaving 2 bases not matched to a gene. Germline V gene data show CDR1 as WSHSY and CDR2 as SAAADI. This CDR3 contains 12 residues.

This clonotype has a single count. J is TRBJ2-2 and V is TRBV5-1; D may be TRBD1 or TRBD2 (7 bases each). CDR3 size: 15 residues. V lost 4 bases to trimming and J lost 6 bases, with 16 bases between them. From germline, CDR1 is SGHRS and CDR2 YFSETQ. The CDR3 coding sequence is TGCGCCAGCAGCCTCCGGGACAGCGGGGCCGGGGAGCTGTTTTTT. Its translation: CASSLRDSGAGELFF. The variable domain in full, with the rest retrieved from reference TRBV5-1 and TRBJ2-2, is KAGVTQTPRYLIKTRGQQVTLSCSPISGHRSVSWYQQTPGQGLQFLFEYFSETQRNKGNFPGRFSGRQFSNSRSEMNVSTLELGDSALYLCASSLRDSGAGELFFGEGSRLTVL.

The V gene is TRBV19, the J gene TRBJ1-4; D gene ambiguous. The CDR3 has 14 amino acids. V lost 1 base to trimming and J lost 8 bases, with 11 bases between them. Per the germline V gene, CDR1 is LNHDA and CDR2 is SQIVND (reference sequence). CDR3 DNA: TGTGCCAGTAGTATAGGAGTCCCAGGAGAAAAACTGTTTTTT. The encoded protein is CASSIGVPGEKLFF.

This clonotype was counted at least ten times. Its ends do not fully match the called genes, so a read error is possible. The CDR3 reads CASREVDPFYEQYF. The CDR3 bases are TGTGCCAGCAGGGAAGTGGACCCTTTCTACGAGCAGTACTTC. This rearrangement joins TRBV2 to TRBJ2-7; D uncertain. CDR3 length equals 14 residues. Germline V gene sequence: CDR1 SNHLY, CDR2 FYNNEI.

Ten or more counts support this clonotype. The chain is built from TRBV30 and TRBJ1-2; possibly TRBD1 for D (6 bases). The CDR3 runs to 12 residues. The V gene lost 8 bases and the J gene lost 8 bases, with 18 bases spanning the gap. The germline gives CDR1 GTSNPN, CDR2 SVGIG (reference sequence). This CDR3 reads CARYTTGEGYTF. The CDR3 DNA reads as TGTGCCAGATACACGACAGGAGAGGGCTACACCTTC.

In this sample, this clonotype turned up many times. The gene calls are TRBV9 and TRBJ1-5; D is perhaps TRBD1 (5 bases). This CDR3 has 15 residues. Trimming stripped 3 bases from V and 6 bases from J, with 16 bases between. The germline CDR1 and CDR2 sequences are SGDLS and YYNGEE. For the CDR3, the DNA is TGTGCCAGCAGCGCAGAGGGGAATTTAGGTCAGCCCCAGCATTTT. This codes for CASSAEGNLGQPQHF.

This clonotype was recorded at least ten times. The chain joins TRBV29-1 to TRBJ2-1; tentatively, D is TRBD1 (5 bases). Trimming removed 2 bases from V and 1 base from J, with 9 bases in between. CDR1 and CDR2 (germline): SQVTM, ANQGSEA. The CDR3 has 14 residues. In nucleotides, the CDR3 is TGCAGCGTTGAATGGGCAGGGTCCTACAATGAGCAGTTCTTC. Its protein product is CSVEWAGSYNEQFF.

The V and J genes are TRBV2 and TRBJ2-7; a weak D match, TRBD2 (5 bases). Trimming pared 6 bases from V and 1 base from J, leaving 13 bases between. The V gene's germline CDR1 is SNHLY and CDR2 FYNNEI. The CDR3 length is 14 residues. CDR3 DNA sequence: TGTGCCAGCAGGGGGAGTGATGTTTCCTACGAGCAGTACTTC. Encoded protein: CASRGSDVSYEQYF.

This clonotype was observed at least ten times. The chain is built from TRBV28 and TRBJ2-5; no clear D. The V gene's germline CDR1 is MDHEN and CDR2 SYDVKM. Trimming took 5 bases from V and 7 from J, leaving 20 bases between them. This CDR3 contains 15 residues. For the CDR3, the DNA is TGTGCCAGCAGTCCCAAAAGTGGAGTAGGGTGGACCCAGTACTTC. The encoded protein is CASSPKSGVGWTQYF. The variable domain in full, with the rest retrieved from reference TRBV28 and TRBJ2-5, is DVKVTQSSRYLVKRTGEKVFLECVQDMDHENMFWYRQDPGLGLRLIYFSYDVKMKEKGDIPEGYSVSREKKERFSLILESASTNQTSMYLCASSPKSGVGWTQYFGPGTRLLVL.

The chain combines TRBV19 with TRBJ1-2; perhaps TRBD1 as D (5 bases). The ends were cut back, 2 bases at V and 7 bases at J, with 11 bases in the middle. This CDR3 is 13 amino acids long. CDR1 LNHDA and CDR2 SQIVND come from the germline V gene (reference sequence). For the CDR3, the DNA is TGTGCCAGTAGTATATCGACGGGGCTTGGCTACACCTTC. This sequence encodes CASSISTGLGYTF.

This clonotype was counted ten times or more. The V and J genes are TRBV6-1 and TRBJ2-7; D gene unclear. CDR1 and CDR2 from the germline V gene are MNHNS and SASEGT. Trimming removed 7 bases at V and 5 bases at J, with 12 bases between. The CDR3 is 12 residues long. Written as DNA, the CDR3 is TGTGCCAGCAAAGGGATCCGAAACGAGCAGTACTTC. It is translated as CASKGIRNEQYF.

This clonotype was detected a few times. This chain connects TRBV15 to TRBJ2-2; D gene unclear. Germline lookup yields CDR1 LNHNV and CDR2 YYDKDF (reference sequence). Trimming removed 3 bases at V and 4 bases at J, with 15 bases between. CDR3 size: 16 residues. In DNA, the CDR3 is TGTGCCACCAGCAGCCCCTCGGTAGCAGTCACCGGGGAGCTGTTTTTT. This translates into CATSSPSVAVTGELFF.